These 21 T cell receptor beta chains were sequenced from one sample in a study of cytomegalovirus exposure and HLA in healthy donors. This PCR relied on a set of 60 Vbeta primers and 13 Jbeta primers. Profiling relied on immunoSEQ multiplex PCR, and the TCRdb table lists in-frame clones only, not all of them. The sample lists under 200,000 clones; 65% to 80% were seen once. The material sequenced was PBMCs. These receptor sequences come from a woman in her forties in good health and CMV-seronegative.

Only one count was recorded for this clone. The chain has TRBV4-2 and TRBJ2-7, with a tentative D call TRBD2 (6 bases). Germline CDR1 reads LGHNA; CDR2 reads YNFKEQ. V shed 1 base and J shed 4 bases, with 11 bases lying between them. The CDR3 spans 14 residues. The CDR3, as DNA: TGTGCCAGCAGCCAAGGGTCAGGGAGGTACGAGCAGTACTTC. It encodes CASSQGSGRYEQYF.

This chain uses TRBV19 with TRBJ2-7; D may be TRBD1 (6 bases). V lost 1 base and J lost 3, with 7 bases in between. The CDR3 is 13 amino acids. Germline V gene data show CDR1 as LNHDA and CDR2 as SQIVND (reference sequence). The CDR3 coding sequence is TGTGCCAGTAGTATAGGGACAGACTACGAGCAGTACTTC. Translating gives CASSIGTDYEQYF.

This rearrangement joins TRBV9 to TRBJ2-1; tentatively, D is TRBD1 (6 bases). This CDR3 is 15 amino acids long. V gave up 3 bases and J gave up 4 bases, with 14 bases separating them. Germline V gene sequence: CDR1 SGDLS, CDR2 YYNGEE. The CDR3 DNA is TGTGCCAGCAGCGGACAGGCATTGGGGTACAATGAGCAGTTCTTC. Its protein product is CASSGQALGYNEQFF.

The chain has TRBV11-3 and TRBJ2-3; 11 bases are shared with TRBD1. The CDR3 has 14 amino acids. CDR1 and CDR2 (germline): SGHNT, YENEEA. V lost 4 bases and J lost 9; bases outside the gene matches: 6. The CDR3 sequence: CASSSQWTGGTQYF. CDR3 coding DNA: TGTGCCAGCAGCTCGCAATGGACAGGGGGCACGCAGTATTTT.

CDR3 residues: CASSPAARDEQYF. CDR3 sequence (DNA): TGCGCCAGCAGCCCCGCCGCACGGGACGAGCAGTACTTC. This sequence joins TRBV5-1 and TRBJ2-7, with no clear D. Germline CDR1 SGHRS, CDR2 YFSETQ. Trimming removed 4 bases from V and 5 bases from J, with 13 bases in between. The CDR3 spans 13 residues.

The rearrangement links TRBV4-3 to TRBJ1-2, with 9 bases identical to TRBD1. Germline values: CDR1 LGHNA, CDR2 YSLEER. CDR3 length equals 18 residues. Unmatched junction bases numbered 15, after V lost 1 base and J lost 6 bases. In DNA form, the CDR3 reads TGCGCCAGCAGCCAAGCTACCGCCTCGGGACAGGGCGGCGATGGCTACACCTTC. Translating it yields CASSQATASGQGGDGYTF.

This chain links TRBV6-6 with TRBJ1-1; no clear D gene. CDR1 and CDR2 (germline): MNHNY, SVGAGI (reference sequence). The CDR3 is 11 residues long. With 5 bases removed from V and 4 bases from J, the gap between germline ends came to 5 bases. The chain's CDR3 is CASSVGTEAFF. DNA for the CDR3: TGTGCCAGCAGTGTCGGCACTGAAGCTTTCTTT.

V and J are TRBV2 and TRBJ1-5; 7 nucleotides line up with TRBD1. The J segment lost 6 bases and the V segment lost 10 bases, leaving 9 bases of the junction unmatched. The CDR3 is 13 residues long. Germline V gene sequence: CDR1 SNHLY, CDR2 FYNNEI. DNA for the CDR3: TGTGCCATTAGACAGGGCCAGAGTCAGCCCCAGCATTTT. Its translation is CAIRQGQSQPQHF.

This chain uses TRBV25-1 with TRBJ2-5, with 7 bases aligning to TRBD2. CDR3 size: 14 residues. Unmatched junction bases numbered 6, after V lost 5 bases and J lost 3 bases. Germline CDR1 reads MGHDK; CDR2 reads SYGVNS. The CDR3 nucleotides read TGTGCCAGCAGTCTATGGGAGGGGAAAGAGACCCAGTACTTC. This sequence encodes CASSLWEGKETQYF.

This clone has only a few counts. The rearrangement uses TRBV9 and TRBJ1-3; 7 bases are a match to TRBD1. V dropped 3 bases and J dropped 0; count of bases not matched to a gene: 3. Germline V lookup: CDR1 SGDLS, CDR2 YYNGEE. The CDR3 covers 15 residues. This chain's CDR3 is CASSAGGNSGNTIYF. CDR3 coding DNA: TGTGCCAGCAGCGCAGGGGGAAACTCTGGAAACACCATATATTTT.

The chain links TRBV27 to TRBJ2-7; TRBD1 is a possible D gene (5 bases). The V gene's germline CDR1 is MNHEY and CDR2 SMNVEV (reference sequence). The CDR3 has 15 residues. V shed 3 bases and J shed 2 bases, with 14 bases lying between them. CDR3 bases: TGTGCCAGCAGTTTTTCTACAGGCGGTCCCTACGAGCAGTACTTC. Translating it yields CASSFSTGGPYEQYF.

The chain joins TRBV9 to TRBJ1-1; TRBD1 is a possible D gene (6 bases). The length of the CDR3 is 16 residues. Germline assignment: CDR1 SGDLS and CDR2 YYNGEE. V gave up 2 bases and J gave up 3 bases, with 17 bases separating them. The CDR3 reads CASSVSMWGPDTEAFF. DNA for the CDR3: TGTGCCAGCAGCGTCTCGATGTGGGGGCCGGACACTGAAGCTTTCTTT.

This sequence joins TRBV5-4 and TRBJ1-2; maybe TRBD1 (5 bases). The V gene lost 1 base and the J gene lost 6 bases, with 10 bases spanning the gap. Germline loops: CDR1 SGHNT, CDR2 YYREEE (reference sequence). The CDR3 runs to 13 residues. CDR3 nucleotide sequence: TGTGCCAGCAGCTTGTTCACAGGTCATGGCTACACCTTC. Its translation: CASSLFTGHGYTF.

The chain has TRBV5-4 and TRBJ1-1; 7 bases line up with TRBD1. This CDR3 has 14 residues. Germline V CDR1 and CDR2: SGHNT, YYREEE (reference sequence). V was pared by 3 bases and J by 4 bases, with 6 bases of the junction left unmatched. CDR3 nucleotide sequence: TGTGCCAGCAGCTGGGATACAGGGGTCACTGAAGCTTTCTTT. Amino acid sequence: CASSWDTGVTEAFF.

The chain couples TRBV5-4 to TRBJ2-5; D ambiguous. Germline values: CDR1 SGHNT, CDR2 YYREEE (reference sequence). With 0 bases removed from V and 3 bases from J, the gap between germline ends came to 6 bases. The CDR3 has 13 amino acids. The CDR3 reads CASSLVSKETQYF. The DNA for the CDR3 is TGTGCCAGCAGCTTGGTTAGCAAAGAGACCCAGTACTTC.

The chain uses TRBV7-2 and TRBJ2-1, with TRBD2 as a possible D gene (5 bases). Trimming took off 1 base at V and 4 bases at J, with 17 bases between the two ends. Germline CDR1 is SGHTA and CDR2 is FQGNSA. The CDR3 has 17 amino acids. In DNA form, the CDR3 reads TGTGCCAGCAGCTTAGAAGGAGTGACTGGGAGATACAATGAGCAGTTCTTC. Residues: CASSLEGVTGRYNEQFF.

The gene calls are TRBV5-6 and TRBJ2-5; 9 bases are a match to TRBD1. Germline V lookup: CDR1 SGHDT, CDR2 YYEEEE. The CDR3 covers 16 residues. V gave up 0 bases and J gave up 4 bases; unmatched junction bases: 7. The chain's CDR3 is CASSLALQGARETQYF. The CDR3 DNA reads as TGTGCCAGCAGCTTGGCCCTACAGGGGGCTAGAGAGACCCAGTACTTC.

The V and J genes are TRBV28 and TRBJ1-2, with a weak D call TRBD1 (5 bases). The germline V gene encodes CDR1 MDHEN and CDR2 SYDVKM. The CDR3 consists of 14 residues. Trimming left V 7 bases short and J 2 bases short, with 14 bases between. The DNA for the CDR3 is TGTGCCAGCATACCGGGGACTTTCAACTATGGCTACACCTTC. Amino acid sequence: CASIPGTFNYGYTF.

This clone was seen just once. This chain links TRBV6-1 with TRBJ2-7, with 8 bases identical to TRBD1. CDR1 and CDR2 from the germline V gene are MNHNS and SASEGT. Trimming took 6 bases from V and 2 from J; bases not matched to a gene: 9. The CDR3 spans 15 residues. CDR3 in DNA: TGTGCCAGCAGCCCCCTCGGGACAGGTACCTACGAGCAGTACTTC. It translates to CASSPLGTGTYEQYF.

The chain uses TRBV9 and TRBJ1-3, with 7 bases identical to TRBD1. CDR1 SGDLS and CDR2 YYNGEE come from the germline V gene. The CDR3 is 14 residues long. Losses at the gene ends were 4 bases for V and 0 bases for J; bases not matched to a gene: 1. CDR3 sequence (DNA): TGTGCCAGCAGCTCAGGGGGCTCTGGAAACACCATATATTTT. This translates into CASSSGGSGNTIYF.

This clone has a single count. The CDR3 is CASTPGDPSYNEQFF. The CDR3 nucleotides read TGTGCCAGCACTCCCGGGGATCCCTCCTACAATGAGCAGTTCTTC. The genes are TRBV6-1 and TRBJ2-1; tentative D call: TRBD2 (5 bases). CDR1 is MNHNS and CDR2 is SASEGT in the germline V gene. The CDR3 runs 15 residues. The germline V and J ends were trimmed by 7 bases and 0 bases, with 13 bases remaining between them.